The clone carrying this T cell receptor (beta chain) has just a few counts. What it binds is not known. These data are taken from a study of CD8 T cells in ankylosing spondylitis. Points from the study as a whole: The study looked at matched synovial fluid samples from ankylosing spondylitis patients. Disease-linked clones were reported to be significantly enriched there. One TCR beta motif, made up of eight or nine highly homologous variants, appeared characteristic of ankylosing spondylitis blood.

Library preparation for TCR beta used quantitative 5'-RACE with molecular barcodes. MiXCR was run by TCRdb on the 5' RACE reads, yielding one entry per CDR3 protein. The sample includes approximately 250,000 distinct CDR3 sequences, roughly a quarter of them seen just once. This CDR3 contains 14 residues. Germline-derived CDR1 and CDR2 are MNHNS and SASEGT. J lost 0 bases, V lost 8 bases, and 5 bases had no gene match. This clonotype originated in a male donor with ankylosing spondylitis or in good health (not recorded which). The material sequenced was blood, either unsorted or a sorted T cell fraction (not recorded which). The chain employs TRBV6-1 and TRBJ1-1, with 8 bases that match TRBD1. CDR3 nucleotides: TGTGCCAGCCGGCCCAGGGGGCTGAACACTGAAGCTTTCTTT. Its translation is CASRPRGLNTEAFF.